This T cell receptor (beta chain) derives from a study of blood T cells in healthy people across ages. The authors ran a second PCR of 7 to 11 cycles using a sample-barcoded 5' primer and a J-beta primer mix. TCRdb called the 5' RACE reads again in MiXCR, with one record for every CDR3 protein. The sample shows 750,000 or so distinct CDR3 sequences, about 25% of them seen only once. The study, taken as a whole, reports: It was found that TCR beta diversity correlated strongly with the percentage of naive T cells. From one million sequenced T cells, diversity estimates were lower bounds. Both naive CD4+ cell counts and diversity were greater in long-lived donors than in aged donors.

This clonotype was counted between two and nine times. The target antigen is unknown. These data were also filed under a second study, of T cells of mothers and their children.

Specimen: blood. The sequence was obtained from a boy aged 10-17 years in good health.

CDR3 residues: CASSYAGTGVGEQYF. In DNA form, the CDR3 reads TGTGCCAGCAGTTATGCCGGGACAGGGGTAGGCGAGCAGTACTTC. V is TRBV6-5 and J is TRBJ2-7, with 10 bases matching TRBD1. The V segment lost 3 bases and the J segment 6 bases; nucleotides outside the gene matches: 8. Germline CDR1 reads MNHEY; CDR2 reads SVGAGI. The CDR3 has 15 residues.